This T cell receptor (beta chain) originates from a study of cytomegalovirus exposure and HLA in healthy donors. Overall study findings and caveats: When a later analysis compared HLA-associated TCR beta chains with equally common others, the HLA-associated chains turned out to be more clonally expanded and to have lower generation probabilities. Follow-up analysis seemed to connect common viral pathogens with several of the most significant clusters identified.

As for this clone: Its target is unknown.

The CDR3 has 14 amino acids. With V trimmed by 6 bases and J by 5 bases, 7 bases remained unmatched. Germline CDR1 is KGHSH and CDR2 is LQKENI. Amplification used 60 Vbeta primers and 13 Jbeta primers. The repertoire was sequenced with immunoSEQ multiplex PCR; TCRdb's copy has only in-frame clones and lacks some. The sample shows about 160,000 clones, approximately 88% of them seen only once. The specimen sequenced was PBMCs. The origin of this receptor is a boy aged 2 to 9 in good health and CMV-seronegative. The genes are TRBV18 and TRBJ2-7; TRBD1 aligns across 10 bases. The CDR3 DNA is TGTGCCAGCTCCCGGGACAGGGGCAGTAACGAGCAGTACTTC. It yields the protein CASSRDRGSNEQYF.